The present T cell receptor (beta chain) was sequenced within a study of early T cells in non-severe SARS-CoV-2 infection. Attachment of unique molecular identifiers to individual cDNA molecules was performed. TCRdb redid the calling of the 5' RACE reads with MiXCR, one entry per CDR3 protein. The table shows about 80,000 distinct CDR3 sequences, with around 10% occurring only once. Losses at the gene ends were 4 bases for V and 9 bases for J; bases not matched to a gene: 11. This CDR3 contains 14 residues. Germline CDR1 and CDR2: DFQATT and SNEGSKA (reference sequence). The chain employs TRBV20-1 and TRBJ2-1, with TRBD2 matching over 8 bases. The sample consisted of whole blood. This receptor was identified in an adult who was a healthcare worker with PCR-confirmed SARS-CoV-2 infection or an uninfected control (not recorded which). The DNA for the CDR3 is TGCAGTGCTATCCCGGGACTAGTGGTCGGTGAGCAGTTCTTC. Translation: CSAIPGLVVGEQFF.